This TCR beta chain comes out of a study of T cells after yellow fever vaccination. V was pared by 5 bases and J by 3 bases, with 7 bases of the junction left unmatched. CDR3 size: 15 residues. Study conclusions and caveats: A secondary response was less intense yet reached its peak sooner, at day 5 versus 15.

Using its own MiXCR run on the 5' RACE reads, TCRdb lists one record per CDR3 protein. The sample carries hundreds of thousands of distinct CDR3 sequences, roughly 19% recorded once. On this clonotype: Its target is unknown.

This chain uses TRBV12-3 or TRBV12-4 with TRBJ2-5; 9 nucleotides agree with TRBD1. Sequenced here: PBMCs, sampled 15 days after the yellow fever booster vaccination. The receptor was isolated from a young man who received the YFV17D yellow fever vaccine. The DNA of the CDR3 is TGTGCCAGCAGTCCCCCCACAGGGGGCGAAGAGACCCAGTACTTC. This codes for CASSPPTGGEETQYF.